The 4 T cell receptor beta chains reported below all come from one sample, sequenced in a study of molecular identifiers for immune sequencing clone quantification. TCRdb redid the calling of the PCR reads with MiXCR, one entry per CDR3 protein. The profile covers 250,000 to 400,000 distinct CDR3 sequences, with over 20% appearing a single time and approximately 0.85% taken by the ten largest. The sequenced material came from naive CD8+ T cells from blood, with Jurkat cell RNA spiked in. The subset was: FACS-sorted CD8+CD4-CCR7+CD45RA+ naive T cells. The receptors shown here come from a human donor in good health. Some libraries in this study had Jurkat cell RNA spiked in.

Ten or more counts support this clonotype. The CDR3 loop is CASSLGRGRSYEQYF. The CDR3 region has the DNA TGTGCCAGCAGCTTGGGTCGGGGGCGATCCTACGAGCAGTACTTC. The chain links TRBV5-4 to TRBJ2-7; D may match TRBD1 or TRBD2 (6 bases each). Trimming shortened V by 0 bases and J by 1 base, and 11 bases separated the two germline ends. The CDR3 spans 15 residues. Germline V lookup: CDR1 SGHNT, CDR2 YYREEE (reference sequence).

The chain uses TRBV4-1 and TRBJ1-6; TRBD1 aligns across 7 bases. The CDR3 has 18 residues. V shed 4 bases, J shed 5 bases, and the junction held 14 bases outside the gene matches. Germline CDR1 MGHRA, CDR2 YSYEKL. CDR3 nucleotides: TGCGCCAGCAGCCCCCCTCCACGGGCGACAGGGAATAATTCACCCCTCCACTTT. It codes for CASSPPPRATGNNSPLHF.

This clonotype was seen many times. This chain uses TRBV20-1 with TRBJ2-5; 8 positions match TRBD1. The CDR3 spans 13 residues. In germline, CDR1 is DFQATT, CDR2 SNEGSKA (reference sequence). V was pared by 3 bases and J by 5 bases, with 5 bases of the junction left unmatched. The CDR3 loop is CSASARTGETQYF. CDR3 DNA sequence: TGCAGTGCTAGCGCCCGGACAGGGGAGACCCAGTACTTC.

Only a few counts were recorded for this clonotype. The V call is TRBV11-2, the J call TRBJ1-6, with D tentatively TRBD1 (6 bases). Trimming pared 4 bases from V and 9 bases from J, leaving 10 bases between. The length of the CDR3 is 13 residues. The V gene's germline CDR1 is SGHAT and CDR2 FQNNGV. The CDR3 sequence: CASSSDRGSPLHF. CDR3 DNA sequence: TGTGCCAGCAGCTCGGACAGAGGTTCACCCCTCCACTTT. Using reference TRBV11-2 and TRBJ1-6 for the parts outside the CDR3, the full variable domain is EAGVAQSPRYKIIEKRQSVAFWCNPISGHATLYWYQQILGQGPKLLIQFQNNGVVDDSQLPKDRFSAERLKGVDSTLKIQPAKLEDSAVYLCASSSDRGSPLHFGNGTRLTVT.